This TCR beta chain appears in the sequencing data of a study of blood T cells in healthy people across ages. Findings and caveats of the study: Per million T cells, TCR beta diversity dropped roughly linearly as age increased.

Investigators took around 10 milliliters of peripheral blood from every donor. Each sample used at least 6 million PBMCs. A J-beta primer mix and a sample-barcoded 5' primer were used in a second PCR of about 6 to 12 cycles. Each cDNA molecule, via a template-switch adaptor with 12 random nucleotides, was tagged. From the 5' RACE reads, TCRdb called clonotypes with MiXCR, one entry per CDR3 protein. The sample comprises 580,000 or so distinct CDR3 sequences, 40% to 55% of which are singletons, and roughly 24% rests with the top ten. Of note for this clonotype: The antigen is not known. One end of the junction fails to match germline, which may point to a read error.

From germline, CDR1 is MNHEY and CDR2 SVGAGI. The CDR3 extends over 15 amino acids. The source of this sequence is a man older than 75 in good health. The chain employs TRBV6-5 and TRBJ2-1; weak D call: TRBD1 (5 bases). The sequenced material came from blood. The CDR3 is CAGSYSAQGRNEQFF. The CDR3 DNA is TGTGCCGGCAGTTACTCTGCGCAGGGAAGGAATGAGCAGTTCTTC.